The 22 T cell receptor beta chains in this list originate from one sample, sequenced in a study of graft-versus-host responses after intestinal transplantation. Their antigens remain unidentified. The data were produced by immunoSEQ multiplex PCR, yet TCRdb's version contains in-frame clones alone and is incomplete. The table includes over 80,000 clones, around 91% detected once. The starting material was unstimulated CD4+ T cells sorted from spleen or lymph node cells, obtained before transplant. The receptors derive from a human donor who was the organ donor for an intestinal transplant.

The table lists this clone with a few counts. V gene TRBV5-5 combines with J gene TRBJ1-3; 8 nucleotides match TRBD1. V shed 4 bases, J shed 0 bases, and the junction held 3 bases outside the gene matches. This CDR3 spans 15 amino acids. Germline lookup yields CDR1 SGHKS and CDR2 YYEKEE (reference sequence). For the CDR3, the DNA is TGTGCCAGCAGCGTAACAGGGGGCTCTGGAAACACCATATATTTT. Its translation: CASSVTGGSGNTIYF. Complete variable domain (other parts from reference TRBV5-5 and TRBJ1-3): DAGVTQSPTHLIKTRGQQVTLRCSPISGHKSVSWYQQVLGQGPQFIFQYYEKEERGRGNFPDRFSARQFPNYSSELNVNALLLGDSALYLCASSVTGGSGNTIYFGEGSWLTVV.

The table lists this clone with a count of one. V is TRBV2 and J is TRBJ2-2, with TRBD2 matching 11 bases. The length of the CDR3 is 20 residues. Germline V gives CDR1 SNHLY, CDR2 FYNNEI. J lost 4 bases, V lost 3 bases, and 16 bases had no gene match. CDR3 DNA: TGTGCCAGCAGTGAGCGTCTAGCGGGGGGACTGACCTGGGGCACCGGGGAGCTGTTTTTT. It specifies CASSERLAGGLTWGTGELFF.

The rearrangement links TRBV7-2 to TRBJ2-5, with 9 bases aligning to TRBD2. The J call may be incorrect, as the DNA end agrees better with TRBJ2-7. Germline-derived CDR1 and CDR2 are SGHTA and FQGNSA. This CDR3 region has 14 residues. CDR3 in amino acids: CASSFGGGAYEQYF. The CDR3 coding sequence is TGTGCCAGCAGCTTCGGCGGGGGGGCCTACGAGCAGTACTTC.

The chain couples TRBV27 to TRBJ1-4; D may be TRBD1 (6 bases). CDR3 size: 14 residues. V dropped 4 bases and J dropped 7 bases, with 13 bases sitting between them. Germline V gene lookup returns CDR1 MNHEY and CDR2 SMNVEV (reference sequence). CDR3 in DNA: TGTGCCAGCAGTTCCAAGGGGGTTGGTGAAAAACTGTTTTTT. It specifies CASSSKGVGEKLFF.

As concerns this clone: One end of the junction varies from germline; a read error may be responsible. The rearrangement uses TRBV4-2 and TRBJ2-7; 7 bases line up with TRBD2. The CDR3 sequence is 15 residues long. The germline V gene encodes CDR1 LGHNA and CDR2 YNFKEQ. Here the CDR3 reads CASSQDGRGAYVQYF. CDR3 nucleotides: TGTGCCAGCAGCCAAGATGGGAGGGGTGCATACGTGCAGTACTTC.

V and J are TRBV9 and TRBJ2-2; D uncertain. The CDR3 runs to 14 residues. With 1 base removed from V and 6 bases from J, the gap between germline ends came to 10 bases. Germline loops: CDR1 SGDLS, CDR2 YYNGEE. The CDR3 region has the DNA TGTGCCAGCAGCGTAACCAGTATGGCCGGGGAGCTGTTTTTT. Encoded protein: CASSVTSMAGELFF.

The chain links TRBV28 to TRBJ2-7, with TRBD2 matching 7 bases. V trimming: 10 bases; J trimming: 0 bases; junction bases outside the gene matches: 3. This CDR3 comprises 12 residues. In germline, CDR1 is MDHEN, CDR2 SYDVKM. The CDR3 DNA reads TGTGCCACTGGGGGGGACTCCTACGAGCAGTACTTC. It translates to CATGGDSYEQYF.

The chain links TRBV2 to TRBJ2-7; weak D call: TRBD1 (5 bases). V was pared by 8 bases and J by 0 bases, with 14 bases between. The V gene's germline CDR1 is SNHLY and CDR2 FYNNEI. The CDR3 sequence is 14 residues long. The CDR3 region is CASGDPGSSYEQYF. In nucleotides, the CDR3 is TGTGCCAGCGGGGATCCAGGGTCCTCCTACGAGCAGTACTTC.

This clone was detected once. The chain has TRBV18 and TRBJ2-5, with 8 bases matching TRBD2. Trimming cost V 3 bases and J 2 bases; bases outside gene matches: 5. This CDR3 is built from 15 residues. The germline CDR1 and CDR2 sequences are KGHSH and LQKENI. CDR3 sequence reads: CASSPREGTQETQYF. The CDR3 DNA reads as TGTGCCAGCTCACCTCGGGAGGGGACACAAGAGACCCAGTACTTC.

The chain recombines TRBV6-5 with TRBJ1-3, with 7 bases aligning to TRBD1. Per the germline V gene, CDR1 is MNHEY and CDR2 is SVGAGI. Trimming removed 4 bases from V and 7 bases from J; junction bases left unmatched: 4. This CDR3 is 13 amino acids long. CDR3 sequence: CASSSVQGNTIYF. In nucleotides, the CDR3 is TGTGCCAGCAGTTCTGTACAGGGGAACACCATATATTTT.

The V call is TRBV2, the J call TRBJ2-7, with a possible D match to TRBD2 (6 bases). V was shortened by 6 bases and J by 3 bases, with 15 bases between the two germline ends. The germline gives CDR1 SNHLY, CDR2 FYNNEI. The CDR3 consists of 14 residues. CDR3 bases: TGTGCCAGCAGGGGACTCGCCGGGGTCTACGAGCAGTACTTC. Encoded protein: CASRGLAGVYEQYF.

This sequence joins TRBV15 and TRBJ1-1; D uncertain. Germline CDR1 LNHNV, CDR2 YYDKDF (reference sequence). V lost 1 base and J 0 bases, leaving 6 bases between the germline ends. This CDR3 has 14 residues. CDR3 amino acids: CATSRARLNTEAFF. The CDR3 region has the DNA TGTGCCACCAGCAGAGCCCGGTTGAACACTGAAGCTTTCTTT. Filled out from reference TRBV15 and TRBJ1-1, the complete variable domain reads DAMVIQNPRYQVTQFGKPVTLSCSQTLNHNVMYWYQQKSSQAPKLLFHYYDKDFNNEADTPDNFQSRRPNTSFCFLDIRSPGLGDTAMYLCATSRARLNTEAFFGQGTRLTVV.

The J gene is TRBJ1-5, the V gene TRBV18; D call uncertain. This CDR3 has 15 residues. V lost 4 bases to trimming and J lost 5 bases, with 15 bases between them. CDR1 is KGHSH, CDR2 LQKENI, per germline. For the CDR3, the DNA is TGTGCCAGCTCACTAACGGGGAAGAGGGATCAGCCCCAGCATTTT. Residues: CASSLTGKRDQPQHF. Together with reference TRBV18 and TRBJ1-5, the CDR3 gives the full variable domain: NAGVMQNPRHLVRRRGQEARLRCSPMKGHSHVYWYRQLPEEGLKFMVYLQKENIIDESGMPKERFSAEFPKEGPSILRIQQVVRGDSAAYFCASSLTGKRDQPQHFGDGTRLSIL.

The chain uses TRBV4-1 and TRBJ2-7; D remains unclear. In germline, CDR1 is MGHRA, CDR2 YSYEKL. CDR3 length equals 15 residues. V lost 3 bases, J lost 2 bases, and 14 bases lay in between. The CDR3 sequence is CASSQALSAPYEQYF. The CDR3 DNA sequence: TGCGCCAGCAGCCAGGCCCTCTCAGCGCCCTACGAGCAGTACTTC.

The chain uses TRBV9 and TRBJ2-3; D gene uncertain. CDR1 is SGDLS and CDR2 is YYNGEE in the germline V gene. This CDR3 has 16 residues. Deletions cut 4 bases from V and 0 bases from J, with 15 bases between. For the CDR3, the DNA is TGTGCCAGCAGCTCGCATAGAACTTCTAGCACAGATACGCAGTATTTT. Encoded protein: CASSSHRTSSTDTQYF.

The chain carries TRBV7-2 and TRBJ2-1; 10 positions agree with TRBD2. Trimming removed 0 bases from V and 4 bases from J; junction bases left unmatched: 3. Looked up from germline, CDR1 is SGHTA and CDR2 is FQGNSA. This CDR3 comprises 16 residues. CDR3 DNA: TGTGCCAGCAGCTTAGCCGGGACTAGCGAATACAATGAGCAGTTCTTC. This codes for CASSLAGTSEYNEQFF.

With respect to this clone: Sequence at one end of the junction differs from germline and may be a read error. This sequence joins TRBV4-2 and TRBJ2-1, with a weak D call TRBD1 (6 bases). CDR3 size: 18 residues. CDR1 is LGHNA, CDR2 YNFKEQ, per germline. The CDR3 region is CASSQETTGGSFNNEQFF. CDR3 nucleotides: TGTGCCAGCAGTCAAGAAACGACAGGTGGGAGTTTCAACAATGAGCAGTTCTTC.

V and J are TRBV2 and TRBJ1-5, with a possible D match to TRBD1 (6 bases). Germline loops: CDR1 SNHLY, CDR2 FYNNEI. Trimming cost V 6 bases and J 10 bases, with 19 bases left between them. The CDR3 has 14 amino acids. The CDR3: CASSPPVWGHPQHF. Written as DNA, the CDR3 is TGTGCCAGCAGCCCCCCAGTTTGGGGACATCCCCAGCATTTT.

This clone appeared a few times. This rearrangement joins TRBV4-1 to TRBJ1-1, with unresolved D. This CDR3 has 12 residues. Germline V lookup: CDR1 MGHRA, CDR2 YSYEKL. The ends were cut back, 2 bases at V and 7 bases at J, with 8 bases in the middle. CDR3 residues: CASSQRDGEAFF. As DNA, the CDR3 is TGCGCCAGCAGCCAACGGGATGGTGAAGCTTTCTTT.

The chain is built from TRBV7-2 and TRBJ1-5, with no clear D. The CDR3 length is 15 residues. Germline V gene sequence: CDR1 SGHTA, CDR2 FQGNSA. Trimming left V 0 bases short and J 3 bases short, with 9 bases between. CDR3 in DNA: TGTGCCAGCAGCTTAGCGTGGAGTGCCAATCAGCCCCAGCATTTT. This codes for CASSLAWSANQPQHF.

The V gene is TRBV7-2, the J gene TRBJ2-7, with TRBD1 as a possible D gene (6 bases). This CDR3 contains 13 residues. V gave up 5 bases and J gave up 5 bases, with 13 bases separating them. In germline, CDR1 is SGHTA, CDR2 FQGNSA. The CDR3 is CASSIRRDNEQYF. The DNA for the CDR3 is TGTGCCAGCAGCATCCGCAGGGACAACGAGCAGTACTTC.

The chain carries TRBV5-4 and TRBJ2-3; 7 bases are shared with TRBD1. Germline V gives CDR1 SGHNT, CDR2 YYREEE (reference sequence). The CDR3 covers 14 residues. The V and J ends lost 2 bases and 8 bases, in that order; junction bases with no gene match: 8. The CDR3 region is CASSLRGGDGTQYF. Here the CDR3 DNA reads TGTGCCAGCAGCTTACGAGGGGGCGACGGTACGCAGTATTTT. The full variable domain, completed using reference TRBV5-4 and TRBJ2-3, is ETGVTQSPTHLIKTRGQQVTLRCSSQSGHNTVSWYQQALGQGPQFIFQYYREEENGRGNFPPRFSGLQFPNYSSELNVNALELDDSALYLCASSLRGGDGTQYFGPGTRLTVL.